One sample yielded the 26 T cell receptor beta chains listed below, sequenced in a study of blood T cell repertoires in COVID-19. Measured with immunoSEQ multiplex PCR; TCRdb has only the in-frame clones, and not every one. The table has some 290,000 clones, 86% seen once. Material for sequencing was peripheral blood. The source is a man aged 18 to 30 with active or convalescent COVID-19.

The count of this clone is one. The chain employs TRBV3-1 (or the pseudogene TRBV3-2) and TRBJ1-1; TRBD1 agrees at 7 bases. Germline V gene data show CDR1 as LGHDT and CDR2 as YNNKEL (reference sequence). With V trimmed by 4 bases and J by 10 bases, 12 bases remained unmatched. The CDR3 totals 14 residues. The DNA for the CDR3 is TGTGCCAGCAGCCCAGAGATAGACAGGGCGACAGCTTTCTTT. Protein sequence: CASSPEIDRATAFF.

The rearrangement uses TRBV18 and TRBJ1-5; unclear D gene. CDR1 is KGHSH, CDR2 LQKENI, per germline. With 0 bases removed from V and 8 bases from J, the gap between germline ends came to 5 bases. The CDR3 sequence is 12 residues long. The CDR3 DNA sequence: TGTGCCAGCTCACCACCCGGAGAGCCCCAGCATTTT. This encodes CASSPPGEPQHF. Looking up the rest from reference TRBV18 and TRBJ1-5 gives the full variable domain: NAGVMQNPRHLVRRRGQEARLRCSPMKGHSHVYWYRQLPEEGLKFMVYLQKENIIDESGMPKERFSAEFPKEGPSILRIQQVVRGDSAAYFCASSPPGEPQHFGDGTRLSIL.

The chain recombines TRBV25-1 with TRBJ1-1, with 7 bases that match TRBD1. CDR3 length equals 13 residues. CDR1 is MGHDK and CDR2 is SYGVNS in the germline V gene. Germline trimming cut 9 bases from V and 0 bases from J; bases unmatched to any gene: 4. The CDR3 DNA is TGTGCCAGTGGGACAGCGATGAACACTGAAGCTTTCTTT. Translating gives CASGTAMNTEAFF.

CDR3 residues: CASRGLLNTGELFF. The CDR3 DNA reads as TGTGCCAGCAGGGGACTACTGAACACCGGGGAGCTGTTTTTT. V gene TRBV6-5 combines with J gene TRBJ2-2, with 7 bases matching TRBD2. Germline assignment: CDR1 MNHEY and CDR2 SVGAGI. After removal of 6 bases from V and 1 base from J, the junction contained 2 bases not matched to a gene. The CDR3 runs to 14 residues.

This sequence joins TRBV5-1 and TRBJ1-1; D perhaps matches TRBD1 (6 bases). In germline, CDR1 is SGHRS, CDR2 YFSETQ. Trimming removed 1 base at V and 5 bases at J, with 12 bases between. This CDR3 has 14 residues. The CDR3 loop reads CASSLNRADTEAFF. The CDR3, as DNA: TGCGCCAGCAGCTTGAACAGGGCAGATACTGAAGCTTTCTTT.

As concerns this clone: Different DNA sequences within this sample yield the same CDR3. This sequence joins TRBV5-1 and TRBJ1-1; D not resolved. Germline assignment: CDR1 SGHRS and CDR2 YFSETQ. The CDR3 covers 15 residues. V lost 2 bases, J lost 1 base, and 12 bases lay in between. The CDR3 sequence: CASSLGRTPNTEAFF. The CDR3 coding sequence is TGCGCCAGCAGCTTAGGTCGGACTCCGAACACTGAAGCTTTCTTT.

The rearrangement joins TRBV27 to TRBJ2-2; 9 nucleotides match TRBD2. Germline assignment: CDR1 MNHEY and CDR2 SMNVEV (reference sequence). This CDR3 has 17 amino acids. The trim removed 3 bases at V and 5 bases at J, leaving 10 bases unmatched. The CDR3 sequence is CASSFNGRGGYTGELFF. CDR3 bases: TGTGCCAGCAGTTTCAATGGGCGGGGGGGCTATACCGGGGAGCTGTTTTTT.

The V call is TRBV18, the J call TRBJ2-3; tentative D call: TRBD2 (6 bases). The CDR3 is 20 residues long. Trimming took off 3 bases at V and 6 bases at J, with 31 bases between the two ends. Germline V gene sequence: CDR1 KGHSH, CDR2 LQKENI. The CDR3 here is CASSPVGVTSSYDLRDTQYF. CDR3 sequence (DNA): TGTGCCAGCTCACCTGTGGGGGTGACTAGTTCTTATGATCTCCGGGATACGCAGTATTTT.

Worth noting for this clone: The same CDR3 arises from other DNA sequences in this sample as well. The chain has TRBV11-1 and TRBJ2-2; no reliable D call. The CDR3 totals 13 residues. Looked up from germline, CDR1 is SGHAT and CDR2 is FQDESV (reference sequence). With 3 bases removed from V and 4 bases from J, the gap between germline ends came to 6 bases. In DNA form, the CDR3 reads TGTGCCAGCAGCTTGCGAGGCACCGGGGAGCTGTTTTTT. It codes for CASSLRGTGELFF.

CDR3 DNA: TGTGCCTGGAGTGGGAGACAGGGTTCACCCCTCCACTTT. Translation: CAWSGRQGSPLHF. The V call is TRBV30, the J call TRBJ1-6; 7 bases agree with TRBD1. The trim removed 1 base at V and 9 bases at J, leaving 3 bases unmatched. The CDR3 sequence is 13 residues long. In germline, CDR1 is GTSNPN, CDR2 SVGIG (reference sequence).

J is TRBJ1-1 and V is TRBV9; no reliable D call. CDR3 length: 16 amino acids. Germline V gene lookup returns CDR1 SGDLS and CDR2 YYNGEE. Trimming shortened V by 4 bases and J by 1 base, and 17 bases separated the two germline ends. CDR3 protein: CASSLPHRQTNTEAFF. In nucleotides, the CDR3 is TGTGCCAGCAGCTTACCTCACAGACAAACGAACACTGAAGCTTTCTTT.

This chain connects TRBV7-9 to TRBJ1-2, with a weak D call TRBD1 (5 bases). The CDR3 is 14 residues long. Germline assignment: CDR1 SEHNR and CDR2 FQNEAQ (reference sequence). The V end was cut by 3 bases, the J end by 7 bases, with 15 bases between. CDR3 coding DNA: TGTGCCAGCAGCTTTGATGCCAGGGCGGCTGGCTACACCTTC. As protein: CASSFDARAAGYTF.

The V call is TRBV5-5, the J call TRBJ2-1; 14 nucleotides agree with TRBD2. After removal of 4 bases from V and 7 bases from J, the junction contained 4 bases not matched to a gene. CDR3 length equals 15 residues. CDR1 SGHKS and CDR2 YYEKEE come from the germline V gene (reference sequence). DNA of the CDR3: TGTGCCAGCAGCGGACTAGCGGGGGGTGTAAATGAGCAGTTCTTC. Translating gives CASSGLAGGVNEQFF.

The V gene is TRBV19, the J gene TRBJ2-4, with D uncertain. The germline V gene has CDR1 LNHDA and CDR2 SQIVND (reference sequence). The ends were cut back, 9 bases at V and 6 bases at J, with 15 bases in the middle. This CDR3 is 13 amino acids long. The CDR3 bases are TGTGCCAGCGGAAAGAGGTCCGCAAACATTCAGTACTTC. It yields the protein CASGKRSANIQYF.

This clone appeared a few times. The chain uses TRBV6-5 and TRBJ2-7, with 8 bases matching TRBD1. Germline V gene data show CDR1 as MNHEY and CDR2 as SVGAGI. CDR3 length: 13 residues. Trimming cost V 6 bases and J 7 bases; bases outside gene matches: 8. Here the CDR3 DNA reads TGTGCCAGCAGAATGGACAGGGTGGGTGAGCAGTACTTC. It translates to CASRMDRVGEQYF.

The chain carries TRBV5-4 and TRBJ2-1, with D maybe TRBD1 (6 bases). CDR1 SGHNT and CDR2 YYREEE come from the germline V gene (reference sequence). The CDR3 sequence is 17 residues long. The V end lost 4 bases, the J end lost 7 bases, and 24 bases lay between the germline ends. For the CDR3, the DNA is TGTGCCAGCAGCCCTCCCCCGGGACAAACTCATTGGAATGAGCAGTTCTTC. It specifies CASSPPPGQTHWNEQFF.

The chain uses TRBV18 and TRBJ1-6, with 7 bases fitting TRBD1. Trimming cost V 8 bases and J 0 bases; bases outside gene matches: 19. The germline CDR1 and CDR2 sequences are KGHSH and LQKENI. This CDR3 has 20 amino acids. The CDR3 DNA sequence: TGTGCCAGCACACAAGGTGATTCGGGACAGCCTAGCTCCTATAATTCACCCCTCCACTTT. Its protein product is CASTQGDSGQPSSYNSPLHF.

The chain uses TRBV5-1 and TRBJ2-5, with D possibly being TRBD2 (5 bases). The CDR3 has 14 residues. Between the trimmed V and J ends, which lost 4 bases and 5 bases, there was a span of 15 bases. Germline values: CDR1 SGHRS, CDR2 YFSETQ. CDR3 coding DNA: TGCGCCAGCAGCCTAGAGGGTATTCACGAGACCCAGTACTTC. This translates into CASSLEGIHETQYF.

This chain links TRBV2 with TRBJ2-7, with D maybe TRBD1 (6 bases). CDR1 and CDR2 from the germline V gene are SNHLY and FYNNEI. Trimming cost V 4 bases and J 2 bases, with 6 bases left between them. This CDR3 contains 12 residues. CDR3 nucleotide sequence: TGTGCCAGCAGTGGACAGGCCTACGAGCAGTACTTC. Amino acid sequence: CASSGQAYEQYF.

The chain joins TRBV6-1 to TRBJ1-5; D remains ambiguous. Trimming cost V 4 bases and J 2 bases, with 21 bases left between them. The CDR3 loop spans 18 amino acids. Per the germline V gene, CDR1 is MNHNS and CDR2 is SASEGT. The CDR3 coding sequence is TGTGCCAGCAGTGGTTGGGGTACTCTGCCGGGAGGCAATCAGCCCCAGCATTTT. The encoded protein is CASSGWGTLPGGNQPQHF.

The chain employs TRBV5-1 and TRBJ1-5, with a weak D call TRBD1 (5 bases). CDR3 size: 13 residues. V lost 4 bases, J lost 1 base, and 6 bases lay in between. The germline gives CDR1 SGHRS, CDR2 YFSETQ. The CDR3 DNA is TGCGCCAGCAGCGCAGGGAGCAATCAGCCCCAGCATTTT. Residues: CASSAGSNQPQHF.

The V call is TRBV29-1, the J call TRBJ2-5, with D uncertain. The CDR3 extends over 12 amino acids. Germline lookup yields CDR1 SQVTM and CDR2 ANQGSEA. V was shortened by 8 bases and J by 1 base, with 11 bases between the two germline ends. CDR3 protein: CSSTTSQETQYF. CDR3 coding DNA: TGCAGCTCAACTACATCCCAAGAGACCCAGTACTTC.

CDR3 region: CASSGRHLTSGNDEQFF. DNA of the CDR3: TGTGCCAGCAGCGGCCGCCACCTGACTAGCGGGAATGATGAGCAGTTCTTC. The J gene is TRBJ2-1, the V gene TRBV14; 11 bases are a match to TRBD2. Unmatched junction bases numbered 14, after V lost 5 bases and J lost 8 bases. The CDR3 is 17 amino acids. From germline, CDR1 is SGHDN and CDR2 FVKESK.

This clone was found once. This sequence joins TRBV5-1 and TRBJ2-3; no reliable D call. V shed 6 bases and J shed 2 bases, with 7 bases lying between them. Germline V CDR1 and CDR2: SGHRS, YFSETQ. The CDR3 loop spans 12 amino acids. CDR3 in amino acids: CASTSPTDTQYF. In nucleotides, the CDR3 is TGCGCCAGCACTTCCCCCACAGATACGCAGTATTTT.

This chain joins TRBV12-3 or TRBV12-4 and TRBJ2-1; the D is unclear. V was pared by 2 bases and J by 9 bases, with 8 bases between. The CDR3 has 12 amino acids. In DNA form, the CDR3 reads TGTGCCAGCAGTTTATTAGAAAGTGAGCAGTTCTTC. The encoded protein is CASSLLESEQFF.

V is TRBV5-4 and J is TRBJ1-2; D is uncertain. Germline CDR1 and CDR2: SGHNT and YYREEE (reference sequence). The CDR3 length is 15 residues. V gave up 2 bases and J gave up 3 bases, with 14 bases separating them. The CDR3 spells CASSFSEAPYYGYTF. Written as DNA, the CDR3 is TGTGCCAGCAGCTTTTCGGAGGCCCCATACTATGGCTACACCTTC.